This TCR beta chain was obtained from a study of Graves' ophthalmopathy and Graves' hyperthyroidism (dated by TCRdb to 2016 to 2018). Regarding the complete study: A patient counted as having stable hyperthyroidism if there was no progression to ophthalmopathy within 18 months of follow-up. Following sample collection, hyperthyroidism patients were given methimazole at a starting dose of 30 mg daily, and ophthalmopathy patients were given high-dose intravenous methylprednisolone. To explore V-J signatures that separate ophthalmopathy from hyperthyroidism, a discovery set of about 100 patients was enrolled, consisting of 43 with ophthalmopathy and around 57 with stable hyperthyroidism. In about six hyperthyroidism patients, the T-cell repertoire of thyroid tissue was compared with the T-cell repertoire of blood. In total, 135 blood samples were TCR-sequenced: around 42 ophthalmopathy, some 80 hyperthyroidism and roughly 17 hyperthyroidism-to-ophthalmopathy patients. The independent validation cohort included approximately 19 hyperthyroidism patients plus 17 patients who later progressed from hyperthyroidism to ophthalmopathy. To tell Graves' ophthalmopathy apart from Graves' hyperthyroidism, and to predict which patients would progress to ophthalmopathy, the study relied on TCR beta repertoire signatures. Overall results and qualifications from the work: The 13-signature model separated ophthalmopathy from stable hyperthyroidism with approximately 85% sensitivity and just under 84% specificity in cross-validation, and 80%/75% in the test set. In validation, the model predicted ophthalmopathy progression with about 70% sensitivity and around 72% specificity; roughly 11 predicted patients were CT-confirmed with GO in a median of 6.5 months. Most expanded thyroid clonotypes with a frequency above 0.001 also appeared in blood, which suggests that blood repertoires may reflect the immune response in the thyroid. No statistical method was used to predetermine the sample size, and group allocation was not hidden from the investigators.

Hyperthyroidism patients were newly diagnosed, were aged 18 to 65 years, and had a disease duration under 2 months. Anyone with other autoimmune diseases, uncontrolled infections, pregnancy or lactation was excluded from the study. Diagnosis was based on clinical symptoms, serum thyroxine, TRAb, thyroid ultrasound and orbital computed tomography. Total RNA was extracted using Trizol reagent, and RNA quality was checked on an Agilent 2100 Bioanalyzer. V loses 1 base of germline sequence and J loses 13 bases, and the interval between the two ends is 13 bases. Taken from cysteine to phenylalanine, the CDR3 has 13 residues. Only the CDR3 part of the read is kept: 39 bases, read in frame from the first base. CDR1 LGHNA and CDR2 YSLEER are derived from the germline V gene. For repertoire sequencing, the TCR beta CDR3 regions were amplified from RNA transcripts. HTBI primers and the Qiagen OneStep RT-PCR kit were used in a first-round RT-PCR, which was followed by a second-round multiplex PCR, size selection and purification. Libraries were sequenced on an Illumina HiSeq2000 using paired-end 100 bp reads. Per the original workflow: SOAPnuke was used to process the reads, removing any read that contained adapters or uncalled bases, had a mean Phred below 15, or lacked an exact match to the constant primer or identifier. High-quality paired reads were merged with COPE v1.2.5. Each unique nucleotide sequence was treated as a clonotype, and MiTCR v1.1 was used to align the clonotypes to the IMGT TRB V, D and J references. The analysis was limited to V-J combinations with a frequency above 0.0001, which together covered 99.2% of the repertoires. For each V-J combination, a TCR clonal expansion and chaos score was defined as the ratio of F50 clonal expansion to chaos observed in the TCRdist matrix. Welch's t-statistics and random forest were used to reduce features to 13 V-J combinations, which were fed into a naive Bayes classifier. Thyroid-blood repertoire similarity was quantified with the Morisita-Horn index. TCRdb ran its own pipeline on the public reads, namely fastp trimming at Q25 and MiXCR clone calling, and kept in-frame beta chains. CDR3 protein duplicates are merged, each entry listing the most common genes and DNA. The authors' filters were not applied to this entry. The sample data list more than 1,000,000 distinct CDR3 sequences, and about two fifths of these were observed just once. The ten largest clones capture around 10% of the sample.

Turning to this clonotype: What this receptor recognizes is not known. Base qualities were left out, and no much larger clone turns up one base away.

Sequencing was performed on peripheral blood or thyroid tissue (not recorded which). The TCR originated in an adult man with Graves' hyperthyroidism. The sequence links TRBV4-3 to TRBJ2-2, with TRBD1 perhaps the D gene, on 6 matching bases. The nucleotide sequence is given as TGCGCCAGCAGCCAAGTGAGCGGCAGGGGGCTGTTTTTT. Translation gives CASSQVSGRGLFF.